Below, 13 T cell receptor beta chains from the same sample are listed, as sequenced in a study of CD8 T cells in Susac syndrome. RNA, at about 0.45 to 1 ug, was reverse transcribed with random hexamers. Each CDR3 protein is one row after TCRdb ran MiXCR on the immunoSEQ multiplex PCR reads. The sample has more than 120,000 distinct CDR3 sequences; less than 95% are singletons. The sample was CD4+ T cells from PBMCs. The receptors were gathered from a human donor in good health.

The J gene is TRBJ2-1, the V gene TRBV28; TRBD2 matches 9 bases. V shed 6 bases, J shed 7 bases, and the junction held 16 bases outside the gene matches. The germline CDR1 and CDR2 sequences are MDHEN and SYDVKM. This CDR3 comprises 17 residues. CDR3 DNA: TGTGCCAGCAGCAAAGCCCCCGGGGTAGCGGGAGTGAATGAGCAGTTCTTC. Its protein is CASSKAPGVAGVNEQFF.

The V call is TRBV27, the J call TRBJ2-5, with 9 bases lining up with TRBD1. The V and J ends lost 5 bases and 4 bases, in that order; junction bases with no gene match: 8. The germline V gene encodes CDR1 MNHEY and CDR2 SMNVEV (reference sequence). The length of the CDR3 is 15 residues. The CDR3, as DNA: TGTGCCAGCAGTCCTACAGGGGGCAAGGCAGAGACCCAGTACTTC. Protein: CASSPTGGKAETQYF.

This clonotype was observed a single time. The J gene is TRBJ2-7, the V gene TRBV25-1; 14 nucleotides line up with TRBD2. Germline V gene lookup returns CDR1 MGHDK and CDR2 SYGVNS. Unmatched junction bases numbered 4, after V lost 4 bases and J lost 2 bases. The CDR3 runs 16 residues. CDR3 region: CASSALTSGRAYEQYF. In DNA, the CDR3 is TGTGCCAGCAGTGCCCTGACTAGCGGGAGGGCCTACGAGCAGTACTTC.

J is TRBJ2-5 and V is TRBV7-3, with D possibly TRBD2 on 5 matching bases. The ends were cut back, 4 bases at V and 7 bases at J, with 16 bases in the middle. From germline, CDR1 is SGHTA and CDR2 FQGTGA. This CDR3 is built from 14 residues. The CDR3 here is CASSSTTKAGTQYF. DNA of the CDR3: TGTGCCAGCAGCTCCACGACTAAAGCTGGGACCCAGTACTTC.

V gene TRBV3-1 combines with J gene TRBJ2-1, with 15 bases lining up with TRBD2. V trimming: 2 bases; J trimming: 6 bases; junction bases outside the gene matches: 8. CDR3 length equals 18 residues. Germline-derived CDR1 and CDR2 are LGHDT and YNNKEL (reference sequence). The CDR3 loop reads CASSQRTSGRARANEQFF. The CDR3 nucleotides read TGTGCCAGCAGCCAAAGGACTAGCGGGAGGGCCAGGGCCAATGAGCAGTTCTTC.

The chain carries TRBV20-1 and TRBJ2-7; the match to TRBD2 covers 7 bases. With V trimmed by 5 bases and J by 2 bases, 6 bases remained unmatched. CDR3 length equals 13 residues. Germline CDR1 reads DFQATT; CDR2 reads SNEGSKA (reference sequence). CDR3 sequence: CSARREATYEQYF. CDR3 nucleotide sequence: TGCAGTGCTCGTCGGGAGGCGACCTACGAGCAGTACTTC.

The chain has TRBV12-3 or TRBV12-4 and TRBJ2-7; 9 positions match TRBD1. V trimming: 5 bases; J trimming: 4 bases; junction bases outside the gene matches: 9. CDR3 length: 15 amino acids. The CDR3 nucleotides read TGTGCCAGCAGTACCCCCGGGACAGGGAGGTACGAGCAGTACTTC. Encoded protein: CASSTPGTGRYEQYF.

The chain links TRBV12-3 or TRBV12-4 to TRBJ2-3; 10 bases fit TRBD1. The CDR3 runs 15 residues. Germline trimming cut 4 bases from V and 5 bases from J; bases unmatched to any gene: 6. The CDR3: CASSSGQGGRDTQYF. The CDR3 DNA follows: TGTGCCAGCAGTTCAGGACAGGGGGGTAGAGATACGCAGTATTTT.

This clonotype has just a few counts. V gene TRBV30 combines with J gene TRBJ2-7; the match to TRBD2 covers 11 bases. V lost 4 bases, J lost 0 bases, and 5 bases stayed unmatched. CDR1 is GTSNPN and CDR2 is SVGIG in the germline V gene (reference sequence). This CDR3 spans 15 amino acids. The CDR3 loop is CAWNTGTSGSYEQYF. The CDR3 DNA sequence: TGTGCCTGGAACACCGGGACTAGCGGCTCCTACGAGCAGTACTTC.

J is TRBJ2-5 and V is TRBV25-1; TRBD1 matches 7 bases. V lost 2 bases, J lost 5 bases, and 8 bases stayed unmatched. The CDR3 extends over 15 amino acids. CDR1 is MGHDK and CDR2 is SYGVNS in the germline V gene. CDR3 coding DNA: TGTGCCAGCAGTGAACTCGGACAGGCCCACGAGACCCAGTACTTC. It codes for CASSELGQAHETQYF.

The chain is built from TRBV7-2 and TRBJ2-2; 7 nucleotides match TRBD2. Per germline, CDR1 SGHTA and CDR2 FQGNSA. The V and J ends lost 8 bases and 2 bases, in that order; junction bases with no gene match: 14. This CDR3 spans 17 amino acids. The CDR3 is CASAPSSGYTNTGELFF. The CDR3 coding sequence is TGTGCCAGCGCCCCGTCTAGCGGCTATACTAACACCGGGGAGCTGTTTTTT. The entire variable domain, with the rest obtained from reference TRBV7-2 and TRBJ2-2, is as follows: GAGVSQSPSNKVTEKGKDVELRCDPISGHTALYWYRQSLGQGLEFLIYFQGNSAPDKSGLPSDRFSAERTGGSVSTLTIQRTQQEDSAVYLCASAPSSGYTNTGELFFGEGSRLTVL.

The genes are TRBV18 and TRBJ2-5; TRBD2 aligns across 13 bases. Per germline, CDR1 KGHSH and CDR2 LQKENI. This CDR3 is built from 17 residues. V lost 1 base to trimming and J lost 2 bases; unmatched junction nucleotides: 4. The CDR3 DNA is TGTGCCAGCTCACCACGACCGGGACTAGCGGGGCAAGAGACCCAGTACTTC. Translation: CASSPRPGLAGQETQYF. Drawing the rest from reference TRBV18 and TRBJ2-5, the complete variable domain is NAGVMQNPRHLVRRRGQEARLRCSPMKGHSHVYWYRQLPEEGLKFMVYLQKENIIDESGMPKERFSAEFPKEGPSILRIQQVVRGDSAAYFCASSPRPGLAGQETQYFGPGTRLLVL.

This rearrangement joins TRBV20-1 to TRBJ1-5; weak D call: TRBD1 (5 bases). The V gene's germline CDR1 is DFQATT and CDR2 SNEGSKA (reference sequence). V was trimmed by 6 bases and J by 3 bases, leaving 12 bases between them. The CDR3 runs 13 residues. The CDR3 is CSAEQAINQPQHF. In DNA, the CDR3 is TGCAGTGCGGAACAGGCGATCAATCAGCCCCAGCATTTT.